A selection of T cell receptor beta chains follows, all from one sample in a study of siplizumab effects on memory and regulatory T cells. Profiled with immunoSEQ multiplex PCR; TCRdb holds only in-frame clones, not every one. The repertoire holds over 80,000 clones, with about 91% as singletons. The sample comprised Tregs sorted from blood. The source of these receptors is a human donor in good health. Each CDR3 is given with its conserved first and last residue. The D gene is left open where the match is weak. Clone size appears in some rows only: once, few, many, or a class for an expanded clone.

clone_size d_call j_call v_call cdr3_nt cdr3_aa
once - TRBJ1-1 TRBV19 TGTGCCAGTAGTTTATCCTCCAGCACTGAAGCTTTCTTT CASSLSSSTEAFF
- TRBD1 TRBJ1-2 TRBV27 TGTGCCAGCAGTCCCCGACAGGGAGATTATGGCTACACCTTC CASSPRQGDYGYTF
- - TRBJ2-2 TRBV5-4 TGTGCCAGCAGAGGAACAGGGCCGAACACCGGGGAGCTGTTTTTT CASRGTGPNTGELFF
- - TRBJ1-1 TRBV5-1 TGCGCCAGCACTCAGAGAGGGGCCCACACTGAAGCTTTCTTT CASTQRGAHTEAFF
- TRBD1 TRBJ2-3 TRBV28 TGTGCCAGCAGTGCACTTGGGGTGATATGGACAGGAACCACAGATACGCAGTATTTT CASSALGVIWTGTTDTQYF
- TRBD1 TRBJ1-2 TRBV6-6 TGTGCCAGCAGCACGCGGACAGGGAAGCACACCTTC CASSTRTGKHTF
- TRBD2 TRBJ2-1 TRBV7-9 TGTGCCAGCAGCCCCAGACTAGCGGGGGGAGTTAATGAGCAGTTCTTC CASSPRLAGGVNEQFF
- TRBD2 TRBJ2-7 TRBV7-3 TGTGCCAGCAGCCCGGGACTAGCGGGGAACGAGCAGTACTTC CASSPGLAGNEQYF
- - TRBJ2-1 TRBV14 TGTGCCAGCAGCCAAGATCGGGGGCGGTATGAGCAGTTCTTC CASSQDRGRYEQFF
- TRBD2 TRBJ2-5 TRBV10-3 TGTGCCATCAGTTCGACTAGCGGGGGCCAAGAGACCCAGTACTTC CAISSTSGGQETQYF
- TRBD2 TRBJ2-5 TRBV28 TGTGCCAGCAGTTTCTCCTTAGCTAGCGGGGGAGAAAAAGAGACCCAGTACTTC CASSFSLASGGEKETQYF
- - TRBJ1-6 TRBV28 TGTGCCAGCAGTTTAGGCAATTCACCCCTCCACTTT CASSLGNSPLHF
- - TRBJ2-6 TRBV6-5 TGTGCCGCCTCGTCGGCCGGTGGGGCCAACGTCCTGACTTTC CAASSAGGANVLTF
- TRBD2 TRBJ2-3 TRBV10-3 TGTGCCATCAAAGCGGGGGGGCGTATAGATACGCAGTATTTT CAIKAGGRIDTQYF
once - TRBJ2-7 TRBV5-1 TGCGCCAGCAAGGGTTCGCCGTTTTCGGAATACGAGCAGTACTTC CASKGSPFSEYEQYF
- TRBD1 TRBJ1-2 TRBV28 TGTGCCAGCAGATTTCGACAGGGTGCAAACTATGGCTACACCTTC CASRFRQGANYGYTF
- TRBD2 TRBJ2-7 TRBV28 TGTGCCAGCAGTTTAATCGGGGAGGGGTACGAGCAGTACTTC CASSLIGEGYEQYF
- - TRBJ2-7 TRBV7-3 TGTGCCAGCAGCTTAGCAGTGGCATTCTACGAGCAGTACTTC CASSLAVAFYEQYF
- - TRBJ2-7 TRBV18 TGTGCCAGCTCCCAAACCGGGACGCTCTACGAGCAGTACTTC CASSQTGTLYEQYF
- - TRBJ2-5 TRBV6-1 TGTGCCAGCAGTGAAGCGCTCGGGTATCCGATCGAGACCCAGTACTTC CASSEALGYPIETQYF
- - TRBJ1-2 TRBV28 TGTGCCAGCGCACTTATAGGACTACGCCATGGCTACACCTTC CASALIGLRHGYTF